The 9 T cell receptor beta chains reported below all come from one sample, sequenced in a study of T cell responses to AZD1222 COVID-19 vaccine. Profiled with immunoSEQ multiplex PCR; TCRdb holds only in-frame clones, not every one. Of more than 85,000 clones listed, around 87% are singletons. The source material was peripheral blood, sampled 28 days after the second AZD1222 dose. These receptors all come from an adult who received the AZD1222 COVID-19 vaccine.

V usage is TRBV19 and J usage is TRBJ1-2; 8 nucleotides match TRBD1. CDR3 size: 13 residues. CDR1 and CDR2 from the germline V gene are LNHDA and SQIVND (reference sequence). CDR3 amino acids: CAVASGQDYGYTF. CDR3 DNA: TGTGCAGTGGCGTCGGGACAGGACTATGGCTACACCTTC.

CDR3 sequence (DNA): TGTGCCACCAGCAGAGGGGGCAGTCTCACTGAAGCTTTCTTT. Translation gives CATSRGGSLTEAFF. V gene TRBV15 combines with J gene TRBJ1-1; TRBD1 is a possible D gene (5 bases). This CDR3 is 14 amino acids long. Germline lookup yields CDR1 LNHNV and CDR2 YYDKDF (reference sequence). The ends were cut back, 1 base at V and 4 bases at J, with 10 bases in the middle.

This chain links TRBV9 with TRBJ1-5; 7 nucleotides agree with TRBD1. Germline CDR1 and CDR2: SGDLS and YYNGEE. The CDR3 spans 19 residues. Trimming cost V 3 bases and J 2 bases; bases outside gene matches: 17. This chain's CDR3 is CASSDSRDSGFLGNQPQHF. CDR3 DNA: TGTGCCAGCAGCGACTCCCGGGACAGTGGGTTCCTTGGCAATCAGCCCCAGCATTTT. Using reference TRBV9 and TRBJ1-5 for the parts outside the CDR3, the full variable domain is DSGVTQTPKHLITATGQRVTLRCSPRSGDLSVYWYQQSLDQGLQFLIQYYNGEERAKGNILERFSAQQFPDLHSELNLSSLELGDSALYFCASSDSRDSGFLGNQPQHFGDGTRLSIL.

This chain uses TRBV27 with TRBJ2-1; D possibly corresponds to TRBD2 (5 bases). Germline V gene sequence: CDR1 MNHEY, CDR2 SMNVEV (reference sequence). The CDR3 has 16 residues. V was shortened by 6 bases and J by 0 bases, with 15 bases between the two germline ends. In DNA, the CDR3 is TGTGCCAGCAGGGGTCGGGGTCTCAGCTCCTACAATGAGCAGTTCTTC. This encodes CASRGRGLSSYNEQFF.

This chain links TRBV7-2 with TRBJ1-2; D is ambiguous. Germline loops: CDR1 SGHTA, CDR2 FQGNSA. With 0 bases removed from V and 8 bases from J, the gap between germline ends came to 10 bases. The length of the CDR3 is 13 residues. The CDR3 here is CASSLAQALGYTF. As DNA, the CDR3 is TGTGCCAGCAGCTTAGCGCAGGCATTGGGCTACACCTTC. Supplemented by reference TRBV7-2 and TRBJ1-2, the full variable domain reads GAGVSQSPSNKVTEKGKDVELRCDPISGHTALYWYRQSLGQGLEFLIYFQGNSAPDKSGLPSDRFSAERTGGSVSTLTIQRTQQEDSAVYLCASSLAQALGYTFGSGTRLTVV.

The table lists this clone with a few counts. The genes are TRBV6-5 and TRBJ1-2; 7 bases are a match to TRBD1. Germline CDR1 MNHEY, CDR2 SVGAGI. The CDR3 sequence is 14 residues long. Losses at the gene ends were 5 bases for V and 5 bases for J; bases not matched to a gene: 8. This CDR3 reads CASSLRTGGYGYTF. CDR3 nucleotide sequence: TGTGCCAGCAGTCTCCGGACAGGAGGATATGGCTACACCTTC.

V gene TRBV4-3 combines with J gene TRBJ2-7, with 10 bases lining up with TRBD1. Germline trimming cut 3 bases from V and 3 bases from J; bases unmatched to any gene: 5. The length of the CDR3 is 15 residues. Germline values: CDR1 LGHNA, CDR2 YSLEER. CDR3 protein: CASSQMGTGVYEQYF. As DNA, the CDR3 is TGCGCCAGCAGCCAGATGGGGACAGGGGTCTACGAGCAGTACTTC.

V is TRBV28 and J is TRBJ1-2, with 8 bases lining up with TRBD1. Germline CDR1 MDHEN, CDR2 SYDVKM. Trimming removed 1 base from V and 4 bases from J; junction bases left unmatched: 11. CDR3 length: 17 amino acids. The DNA of the CDR3 is TGTGCCAGCAGTTTATCCCCTCAGGGGGCGCTGGGCTATGGCTACACCTTC. This sequence encodes CASSLSPQGALGYGYTF.

Comment on this clone: Other nucleotide sequences in the sample specify the same CDR3. In DNA, the CDR3 is TGTGCCAGCTCACCACCGGGCAGGAACACTGAAGCTTTCTTT. It specifies CASSPPGRNTEAFF. The chain uses TRBV18 and TRBJ1-1; D uncertain. Deletions cut 0 bases from V and 1 base from J, with 6 bases between. From germline, CDR1 is KGHSH and CDR2 LQKENI. This CDR3 region has 14 residues.